This TCR beta chain originates from a study of T-cell reconstitution after alpha-beta-depleted transplantation in children. This clonotype was seen a few times. Molecular barcoding with unique molecular identifiers was used for the TCRbeta library. Using its own MiXCR run on the PCR reads, TCRdb lists one record per CDR3 protein. Counted here are a few hundred thousand distinct CDR3 sequences, 20% to 30% occurring once; the ten biggest clones make up approximately 39%. V lost 4 bases to trimming and J lost 0 bases, with 15 bases between them. The CDR3 is 16 residues long. Germline assignment: CDR1 SGHRS and CDR2 YFSETQ.

The sequence derives from a boy younger than two with Wiskott-Aldrich syndrome, due to receive a stem cell transplant. The gene calls are TRBV5-1 and TRBJ2-3; no definite D call. The sequenced sample was PBMCs, obtained before TCRalphabeta/CD19-depleted stem cell transplant. CDR3 in amino acids: CASSLTPNLSTDTQYF. CDR3 nucleotide sequence: TGCGCCAGCAGCCTGACACCAAACCTTAGCACAGATACGCAGTATTTT.